These 21 T cell receptor beta chains came from one sample sequenced in a study of T cell repertoires in cytomegalovirus infection. TCRdb called the reads again in MiXCR, with one record for every CDR3 protein. The table has around 260,000 distinct CDR3 sequences, less than 9.5% seen once. The sample was PBMCs. The receptor source for this set is a human donor in good health (CMV status not recorded). Some clones in this sample may be carry-over from other donors' samples.

This clonotype has just a few counts. The V gene is TRBV6-6, the J gene TRBJ2-1; the D gene is possibly TRBD2 (5 bases). The CDR3 is 12 amino acids. Trimming removed 7 bases from V and 2 bases from J, with 6 bases in between. Germline CDR1 is MNHNY and CDR2 is SVGAGI (reference sequence). Here the CDR3 reads CASIGTYNEQFF. The DNA of the CDR3 is TGTGCCAGCATCGGGACCTACAATGAGCAGTTCTTC.

This clonotype was recorded many times. The V gene is TRBV7-2, the J gene TRBJ1-1; 10 nucleotides align to TRBD1. This CDR3 spans 14 amino acids. Trimming removed 5 bases from V and 5 bases from J; junction bases left unmatched: 5. Per the germline V gene, CDR1 is SGHTA and CDR2 is FQGNSA. Here the CDR3 reads CASSTRDRGTEAFF. CDR3 coding DNA: TGTGCCAGCAGCACCCGGGACAGGGGAACTGAAGCTTTCTTT.

This clonotype was seen more than once but under ten times. The chain recombines TRBV20-1 with TRBJ2-7, with TRBD1 identical over 7 bases. V was pared by 6 bases and J by 4 bases, with 12 bases of the junction left unmatched. The germline CDR1 and CDR2 sequences are DFQATT and SNEGSKA (reference sequence). This CDR3 comprises 14 residues. The CDR3 sequence: CSAPKPGTAYEQYF. CDR3 sequence (DNA): TGCAGTGCCCCAAAACCCGGGACAGCATACGAGCAGTACTTC.

This clonotype was counted many times. The rearrangement joins TRBV7-2 to TRBJ1-2; D not certain. The germline V gene encodes CDR1 SGHTA and CDR2 FQGNSA. The germline V and J ends were trimmed by 0 bases and 6 bases, with 14 bases remaining between them. There are 15 residues in the CDR3. CDR3 sequence: CASSLARRGKNGYTF. The CDR3 region has the DNA TGTGCCAGCAGCTTAGCTAGACGAGGCAAAAATGGCTACACCTTC.

On this clonotype itself: Compared with germline, one end of the junction differs, possibly owing to a read error. The chain uses TRBV7-7 and TRBJ2-2, with D uncertain. The germline gives CDR1 SSHAT, CDR2 FNYEAQ (reference sequence). This CDR3 is 14 amino acids long. The CDR3 sequence is CASSFQENTGELFF. For the CDR3, the DNA is TGTGCTAGCAGCTTCCAGGAAAACACCGGGGAGCTGTTTTTT.

The table lists this clonotype with many counts. The chain links TRBV12-3 or TRBV12-4 to TRBJ1-5; TRBD1 might be the D (6 bases). This CDR3 is 15 amino acids long. V lost 5 bases and J 1 base, leaving 12 bases between the germline ends. In DNA, the CDR3 is TGTGCCAGCAGTCTCGGACAGACAAGCAATCAGCCCCAGCATTTT. Amino acids: CASSLGQTSNQPQHF.

This clonotype was seen repeatedly, ten times or more. V is TRBV20-1 and J is TRBJ1-5; 10 positions match TRBD1. Germline V gives CDR1 DFQATT, CDR2 SNEGSKA (reference sequence). The CDR3 has 15 amino acids. Trimming at V came to 5 bases and at J to 1 base, leaving 5 bases not matched to a gene. CDR3 protein: CSARRQGASNQPQHF. CDR3 coding DNA: TGCAGTGCTCGTCGACAGGGGGCGAGCAATCAGCCCCAGCATTTT.

Ten or more counts support this clonotype. The chain carries TRBV7-2 and TRBJ2-5; TRBD1 is a possible D gene (5 bases). The CDR3 extends over 14 amino acids. CDR1 SGHTA and CDR2 FQGNSA come from the germline V gene. V lost 2 bases and J lost 5, with 12 bases in between. The DNA of the CDR3 is TGTGCCAGCAGCTTACTCAGGGTAGGCGAGACCCAGTACTTC. Translated: CASSLLRVGETQYF.

This chain uses TRBV19 with TRBJ2-1, with 7 bases lining up with TRBD1. The CDR3 has 16 amino acids. Unmatched junction bases numbered 7, after V lost 5 bases and J lost 0 bases. Germline CDR1 reads LNHDA; CDR2 reads SQIVND (reference sequence). The CDR3 DNA follows: TGTGCCAGTAGTCCAGGGGGTGGAGCCTCCTACAATGAGCAGTTCTTC. It yields the protein CASSPGGGASYNEQFF.

This clonotype was recorded at least ten times. This chain joins TRBV6-2 or TRBV6-3 and TRBJ2-7; unclear D gene. V lost 5 bases to trimming and J lost 2 bases, with 13 bases between them. The CDR3 covers 14 residues. The V gene's germline CDR1 is MNHEY and CDR2 SVGEGT. CDR3 loop: CASSAWRNPYEQYF. The CDR3, as DNA: TGTGCCAGCAGTGCCTGGCGGAATCCCTACGAGCAGTACTTC.

The chain uses TRBV20-1 and TRBJ2-5, with no clear D. The CDR3 consists of 12 residues. The germline V gene encodes CDR1 DFQATT and CDR2 SNEGSKA (reference sequence). V was trimmed by 4 bases and J by 5 bases, leaving 11 bases between them. CDR3 in DNA: TGCAGTGCTATCCGCCTCGGGGAGACCCAGTACTTC. This sequence encodes CSAIRLGETQYF.

This clonotype appeared a few times. This rearrangement joins TRBV20-1 to TRBJ1-2; 7 bases are shared with TRBD1. CDR1 is DFQATT and CDR2 is SNEGSKA in the germline V gene (reference sequence). This CDR3 spans 16 amino acids. V lost 2 bases to trimming and J lost 0 bases; unmatched junction nucleotides: 9. The DNA of the CDR3 is TGCAGTGCTAGACGGACAGGCTACGACTCTAACTATGGCTACACCTTC. Protein: CSARRTGYDSNYGYTF.

This clonotype was seen repeatedly, ten times or more. V and J are TRBV7-9 and TRBJ1-2, with D perhaps matching TRBD1 (6 bases). Germline-derived CDR1 and CDR2 are SEHNR and FQNEAQ (reference sequence). V lost 5 bases to trimming and J lost 2 bases, with 18 bases between them. This CDR3 is built from 16 residues. The CDR3 sequence: CASSPHGQPSNYGYTF. CDR3 nucleotides: TGTGCCAGCAGCCCGCACGGACAGCCGTCGAACTATGGCTACACCTTC.

This clonotype was counted many times. The chain links TRBV7-2 to TRBJ1-6; 9 bases are shared with TRBD1. The CDR3 is 14 amino acids. Germline V lookup: CDR1 SGHTA, CDR2 FQGNSA. Unmatched junction bases numbered 5, after V lost 5 bases and J lost 9 bases. The chain's CDR3 is CASSPDRGSSPLHF. CDR3 in DNA: TGTGCCAGCAGCCCGGACAGGGGAAGTTCACCCCTCCACTTT.

The sample holds many counts of this clonotype. The J gene is TRBJ1-4, the V gene TRBV7-2; 7 nucleotides line up with TRBD1. The CDR3 contains 15 residues. J was trimmed by 11 bases and V by 5 bases; bases with no gene match: 14. From germline, CDR1 is SGHTA and CDR2 FQGNSA. The CDR3 bases are TGTGCCAGCAGCGTCGAGGGACAGAAACAAAACAAACTGTTTTTT. Protein sequence: CASSVEGQKQNKLFF.

Ten or more counts support this clonotype. This chain links TRBV7-2 with TRBJ2-5; TRBD2 aligns across 13 bases. The CDR3 runs to 15 residues. In germline, CDR1 is SGHTA, CDR2 FQGNSA. V was clipped by 5 bases and J by 5 bases; unmatched bases: 5. The CDR3 loop reads CASSPGTSGTETQYF. The CDR3 bases are TGTGCCAGCAGCCCCGGGACTAGCGGGACCGAGACCCAGTACTTC.

This clonotype was seen a few times. The chain uses TRBV6-1 and TRBJ2-7, with 9 bases fitting TRBD2. V was clipped by 5 bases and J by 6 bases; unmatched bases: 5. The CDR3 sequence is 13 residues long. Germline loops: CDR1 MNHNS, CDR2 SASEGT. The CDR3 loop is CASSYSGSGEQYF. The CDR3 DNA sequence: TGTGCCAGCAGTTATAGCGGGAGTGGCGAGCAGTACTTC.

This clonotype appeared many times. The chain combines TRBV6-2 or TRBV6-3 with TRBJ1-1; TRBD1 is a possible D gene (5 bases). CDR3 length: 15 residues. Germline V lookup: CDR1 MNHEY, CDR2 SVGEGT. The V gene lost 7 bases and the J gene lost 1 base, with 16 bases spanning the gap. CDR3 DNA sequence: TGTGCCAGCACTCCCCCGGGACGGAAGAACACTGAAGCTTTCTTT. It encodes CASTPPGRKNTEAFF.

At least ten counts were recorded for this clonotype. The chain joins TRBV7-9 to TRBJ1-1; weak D call: TRBD1 (6 bases). V lost 5 bases and J 1 base, leaving 14 bases between the germline ends. The CDR3 is 15 residues long. Looked up from germline, CDR1 is SEHNR and CDR2 is FQNEAQ (reference sequence). CDR3 region: CASSPGGGRNTEAFF. In DNA form, the CDR3 reads TGTGCCAGCAGCCCGGGGGGGGGCCGGAACACTGAAGCTTTCTTT.

In its sample, this clonotype was seen many times. J is TRBJ2-5 and V is TRBV7-2; D is ambiguous. In germline, CDR1 is SGHTA, CDR2 FQGNSA. Trimming pared 4 bases from V and 4 bases from J, leaving 10 bases between. The CDR3 length is 13 residues. Written as DNA, the CDR3 is TGTGCCAGCAGCTGGGGTCTTCGAGAGACCCAGTACTTC. Residues: CASSWGLRETQYF.

This clonotype was picked up a small number of times. The chain couples TRBV5-1 to TRBJ2-1; 8 positions agree with TRBD1. V was pared by 1 base and J by 5 bases, with 8 bases of the junction left unmatched. The CDR3 is made up of 16 amino acids. CDR1 and CDR2 from the germline V gene are SGHRS and YFSETQ. The CDR3 DNA reads as TGCGCCAGCAGCTTGTGGTGGCAGGGGGCGGACAATGAGCAGTTCTTC. This codes for CASSLWWQGADNEQFF.